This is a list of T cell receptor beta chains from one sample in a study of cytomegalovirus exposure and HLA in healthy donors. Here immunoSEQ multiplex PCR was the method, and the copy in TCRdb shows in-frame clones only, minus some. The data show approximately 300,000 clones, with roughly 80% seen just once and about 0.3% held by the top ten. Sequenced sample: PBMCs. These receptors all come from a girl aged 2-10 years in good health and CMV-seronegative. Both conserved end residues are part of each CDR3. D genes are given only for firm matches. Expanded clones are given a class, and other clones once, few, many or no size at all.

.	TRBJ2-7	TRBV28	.	TGTGCCAGCAGTTTGGTAGGGGGCTCCTACGAGCAGTACTTC	CASSLVGGSYEQYF
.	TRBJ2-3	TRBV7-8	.	TGTGCCAGCTTCCGCGGGACGCCCAGCACAGATACGCAGTATTTT	CASFRGTPSTDTQYF
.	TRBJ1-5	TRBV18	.	TGTGCCAGCTCACCACTGGCTCCCCTCGGGACCCAGCATTTT	CASSPLAPLGTQHF
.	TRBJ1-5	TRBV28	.	TGTGCCAGCAGTTTCGGGAGCATAACGGGGTCGAATCGGCCCCAGCATTTT	CASSFGSITGSNRPQHF
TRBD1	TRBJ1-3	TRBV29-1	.	TGCAGCGCCTGGAAGGGGGACAGGGCTGGAAACACCATATATTTT	CSAWKGDRAGNTIYF
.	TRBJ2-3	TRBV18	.	TGTGCCAGCTCACTCCCATTAGATACGCAGTATTTT	CASSLPLDTQYF
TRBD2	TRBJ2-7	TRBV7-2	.	TGTGCCAGCAGCCCACGGGCTAGCGGGGGGCTGACCTTATACGAGCAGTACTTC	CASSPRASGGLTLYEQYF
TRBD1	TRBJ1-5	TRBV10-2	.	TGCGCCAGCAGGGGGGGACAGCGGCAGCCCCAGCATTTT	CASRGGQRQPQHF
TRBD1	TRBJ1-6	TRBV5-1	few	TGCGCCAGCAGCCGACAGGGCGGGGATAATTCACCCCTCCACTTT	CASSRQGGDNSPLHF
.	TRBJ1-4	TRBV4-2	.	TGTGCCAGCAGCCAAGACCTTTCAACTAATGAAAAACTGTTTTTT	CASSQDLSTNEKLFF
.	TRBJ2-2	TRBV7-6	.	TGTGCCAGCAGCTTCGTGGTAGGGGTCAACACCGGGGAGCTGTTTTTT	CASSFVVGVNTGELFF
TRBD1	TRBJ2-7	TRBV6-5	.	TGTGCCAGCAGTTACTCGAGCCAGGGGGAGTACGAGCAGTACTTC	CASSYSSQGEYEQYF
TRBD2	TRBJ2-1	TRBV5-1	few	TGCGCCAGCAGCTCCGGACTAGCGGGGGCAATCTCCTACAATGAGCAGTTCTTC	CASSSGLAGAISYNEQFF
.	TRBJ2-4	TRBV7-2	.	TGTGCCAGCAGCCAGCCAACAGGGACACTAGCCAAAAACATTCAGTACTTC	CASSQPTGTLAKNIQYF
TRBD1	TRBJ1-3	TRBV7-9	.	TGTGCCAGCAGCTCACAGGGGTCGCCCGGAAACACCATATATTTT	CASSSQGSPGNTIYF
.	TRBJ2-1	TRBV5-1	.	TGCGCCAGCAGCTGGAGACAGGCCAATGAGCAGTTCTTC	CASSWRQANEQFF
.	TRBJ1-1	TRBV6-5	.	TGTGCCAGCAGTTACTCGGGTCAGGACACTGAAGCTTTCTTT	CASSYSGQDTEAFF
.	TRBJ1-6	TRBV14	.	TGTGCCAGCAGCCAAGAGGTGGCGGGGGAAGTGGATTCACCCCTCCACTTT	CASSQEVAGEVDSPLHF
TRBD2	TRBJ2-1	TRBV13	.	TGTGCCAGCAGCTTAGGGCGGGAGGACTACAATGAGCAGTTCTTC	CASSLGREDYNEQFF
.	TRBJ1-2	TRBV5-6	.	TGTGCCAGCAGGGCTTCAGGGGCCTATGGCTACACCTTC	CASRASGAYGYTF
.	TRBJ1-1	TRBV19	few	TGTGCCAGTACGGGATCCATGAACACTGAAGCTTTCTTT	CASTGSMNTEAFF
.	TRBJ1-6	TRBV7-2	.	TGTGCCAGCAGCTTACGGTCAATCCCCTATAATTCACCCCTCCACTTT	CASSLRSIPYNSPLHF
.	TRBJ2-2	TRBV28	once	TGTGCCAGCAGTAAGACAGGGAACACCGGGGAGCTGTTTTTT	CASSKTGNTGELFF
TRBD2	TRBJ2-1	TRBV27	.	TGTGCCAGCAAGCGGGAGGGCTTTCGCGGTGAGCAGTTCTTC	CASKREGFRGEQFF
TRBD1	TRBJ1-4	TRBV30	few	TGTGCCTGGAGTTCCCCGGGACAGGGGTTGGAAAAACTGTTTTTT	CAWSSPGQGLEKLFF
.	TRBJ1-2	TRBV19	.	TGTGCCACCTCGGGCTATGGCTACACCTTC	CATSGYGYTF
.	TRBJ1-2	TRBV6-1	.	TGTGCCAGCAGAGGAGGGTCCATTTACGGCTACACCTTC	CASRGGSIYGYTF
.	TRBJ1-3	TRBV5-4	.	TGTGCCAGCAGCCCTAACCGAGACTCTGGAAACACCATATATTTT	CASSPNRDSGNTIYF
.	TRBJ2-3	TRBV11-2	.	TGTGCCAGCAGCTTGGACTCTTTCACAGATACGCAGTATTTT	CASSLDSFTDTQYF
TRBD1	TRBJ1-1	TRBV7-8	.	TGTGCCAGCAGCGTAGGGGGCACGGCTGAAGCTTTCTTT	CASSVGGTAEAFF
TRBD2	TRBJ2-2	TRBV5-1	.	TGCGCCAGCAGCTTGGCCGTCCGCGGGAGGTACACCGGGGAGCTGTTTTTT	CASSLAVRGRYTGELFF
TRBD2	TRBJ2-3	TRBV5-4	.	TGTGCCAGCAGCCGATTAAGCGGGGGGGCCGGGGATACGCAGTATTTT	CASSRLSGGAGDTQYF
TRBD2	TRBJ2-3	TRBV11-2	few	TGTGCCAGCAGCCTTGTCTCGGGGAGCGGGAGTCCAGATACGCAGTATTTT	CASSLVSGSGSPDTQYF
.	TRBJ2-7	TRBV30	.	TGTGCCTGGAGTAGGAGCTCCTACGAGCAGTACTTC	CAWSRSSYEQYF
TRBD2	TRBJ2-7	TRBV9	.	TGTGCCAGCAGCGGGACTAGGACCTACGAGCAGTACTTC	CASSGTRTYEQYF
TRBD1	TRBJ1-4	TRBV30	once	TGTGCCTGGAGACAACAGGGGGCAAGAACTAATGAAAAACTGTTTTTT	CAWRQQGARTNEKLFF
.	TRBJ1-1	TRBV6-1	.	TGTGCCAGCAGTTATGGGGACTCTTCGGCTTTCTTT	CASSYGDSSAFF
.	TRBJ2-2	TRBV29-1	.	TGCAGCGCCTTGACAGATAACACCGGGGAGCTGTTTTTT	CSALTDNTGELFF
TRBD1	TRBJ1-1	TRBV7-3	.	TGTGCCAGCAGACGAACAGGGGGGAGTGAAGCTTTCTTT	CASRRTGGSEAFF
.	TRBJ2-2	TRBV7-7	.	TGTGCCAGCAGCTTACGCGGGTGGACCGGGGAGCTGTTTTTT	CASSLRGWTGELFF
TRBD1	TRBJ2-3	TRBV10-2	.	TGCGCCAGCAACCATTATCGAGACAGGGCATTCGGGGATACGCAGTATTTT	CASNHYRDRAFGDTQYF
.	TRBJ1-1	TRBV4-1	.	TGCGCCAGCAGCCAGAAACCTGCAGGGCGAGAAACTGAAGCTTTCTTT	CASSQKPAGRETEAFF
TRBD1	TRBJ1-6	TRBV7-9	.	TGTGCCAGCAGCTCACAGGGGAGCTCCTATAATTCACCCCTCCACTTT	CASSSQGSSYNSPLHF
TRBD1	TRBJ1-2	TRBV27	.	TGTGCCAGCAGTTCAGGACAGGGCAATTACTATGGCTACACCTTC	CASSSGQGNYYGYTF